These 18 T cell receptor beta chains were sequenced from one sample in a study of patients and donors after allogeneic stem cell transplantation (dated by TCRdb to 2020 to 2022). The method behind the library was RT-PCR. The sample was run on a NextSeq 550. TCRdb reran the public reads through fastp at Q25 and MiXCR, keeping productive beta chains. Each CDR3 protein appears once, grouped with its most common genes and DNA. Counted in this sample were roughly 880,000 distinct CDR3 sequences; around 17% of them appeared once. Around 5.5% of the sample is in the top ten clones. Sequenced: blood, either unsorted or a sorted T cell fraction (not recorded which). These receptors were taken from a human donor who was either an allogeneic HSCT recipient or a stem cell or donor lymphocyte infusion donor (not recorded which). It is not recorded whose cells these are; they may come from a transplant donor.

The J gene is TRBJ2-7, the V gene TRBV13; 7 bases line up with TRBD2. The germline CDR1 and CDR2 sequences are PRHDT and FYEKMQ (reference sequence). J lost 1 base, V lost 8 bases, and 8 bases had no gene match. The CDR3 is 14 residues long. The CDR3 loop reads CASGREEQSYEQYF. The CDR3 DNA follows: TGTGCCAGCGGGAGGGAGGAACAATCCTACGAGCAGTACTTC.

The chain uses TRBV12-3 or TRBV12-4 and TRBJ2-7, with D possibly TRBD2 on 6 matching bases. CDR3 length equals 11 residues. V lost 8 bases and J 3 bases, leaving 8 bases between the germline ends. This CDR3 is CASRGDYEQYF. The CDR3 nucleotides read TGTGCCAGCCGCGGGGACTACGAGCAGTACTTC.

The chain recombines TRBV10-3 with TRBJ1-2, with D possibly TRBD1 on 5 matching bases. Germline V gene sequence: CDR1 ENHRY, CDR2 SYGVKD. The V and J ends lost 7 bases and 13 bases respectively, with 22 bases between them. The CDR3 has 13 amino acids. CDR3 nucleotide sequence: TGTGCCATCAATCCTACGGCTCGAGGGGAAATCACCTTC. It codes for CAINPTARGEITF.

This clonotype was counted at least ten times. This rearrangement joins TRBV20-1 to TRBJ1-1; no reliable D call. The V and J ends lost 4 bases and 2 bases respectively, with 14 bases between them. Germline CDR1 is DFQATT and CDR2 is SNEGSKA (reference sequence). CDR3 length equals 14 residues. The CDR3 loop is CSATRAAFNTEAFF. Written as DNA, the CDR3 is TGCAGTGCTACACGGGCGGCCTTTAACACTGAAGCTTTCTTT.

The rearrangement joins TRBV30 to TRBJ1-6; D possibly corresponds to TRBD1 (6 bases). The V end was cut by 2 bases, the J end by 7 bases, with 9 bases between. Germline CDR1 and CDR2: GTSNPN and SVGIG (reference sequence). The CDR3 is 13 residues long. CDR3 sequence: CAWSPGQNSPLHF. CDR3 sequence (DNA): TGTGCCTGGAGTCCCGGACAGAATTCACCCCTCCACTTT.

The V call is TRBV12-3 or TRBV12-4, the J call TRBJ2-2, with a tentative D call TRBD1 (6 bases). Between the trimmed V and J ends, which lost 6 bases and 4 bases, there was a span of 24 bases. This CDR3 has 18 residues. CDR3 amino acids: CASSPRGVRGRVTGELFF. The CDR3, as DNA: TGTGCCAGCAGCCCCCGAGGCGTCAGGGGAAGAGTCACCGGGGAGCTGTTTTTT.

This clonotype was counted a few times. CDR3 sequence: CAIRAGGREKLFF. The DNA of the CDR3 is TGTGCCATCAGGGCAGGGGGCCGTGAAAAACTGTTTTTT. The gene calls are TRBV10-3 and TRBJ1-4, with 8 bases identical to TRBD1. J gave up 7 bases and V 6 bases, and 4 bases lay outside the gene matches. This CDR3 is 13 amino acids long. Germline CDR1 reads ENHRY; CDR2 reads SYGVKD.

V is TRBV29-1 and J is TRBJ2-1, with D possibly TRBD1 on 5 matching bases. The CDR3 covers 14 residues. Trimming pared 7 bases from V and 0 bases from J, leaving 13 bases between. Germline CDR1 is SQVTM and CDR2 is ANQGSEA. The CDR3 is CSGLDSVSYNEQFF. The CDR3 bases are TGCAGCGGATTAGACAGCGTCTCCTACAATGAGCAGTTCTTC.

This clonotype was observed a few times. The DNA of the CDR3 is TGTGCCATCACCGGGGGCAAAGGGACTGAAGCTTTCTTT. Residues: CAITGGKGTEAFF. The chain has TRBV10-3 and TRBJ1-1; possibly TRBD1 for D (6 bases). This CDR3 region has 13 residues. Germline V gene sequence: CDR1 ENHRY, CDR2 SYGVKD. Trimming took 7 bases from V and 5 from J, leaving 14 bases between them.

This clonotype was seen at least ten times. The chain links TRBV3-1 to TRBJ1-1, with D tentatively TRBD1 (5 bases). The V gene lost 4 bases and the J gene lost 5 bases, with 11 bases spanning the gap. The CDR3 loop spans 13 amino acids. Germline assignment: CDR1 LGHDT and CDR2 YNNKEL (reference sequence). CDR3 protein: CASSRRVGTEAFF. In nucleotides, the CDR3 is TGTGCCAGCAGCCGCAGGGTAGGAACTGAAGCTTTCTTT.

The V gene is TRBV4-2, the J gene TRBJ1-2; D might be TRBD1 (5 bases). Germline loops: CDR1 LGHNA, CDR2 YNFKEQ. Trimming removed 4 bases at V and 8 bases at J, with 20 bases between. There are 15 residues in the CDR3. The CDR3 sequence: CASSPGTAGEGGYTF. For the CDR3, the DNA is TGTGCCAGCAGCCCGGGGACTGCCGGAGAGGGCGGCTACACCTTC.

This clonotype has a handful of counts. The chain joins TRBV27 to TRBJ1-5; D is unclear. Germline-derived CDR1 and CDR2 are MNHEY and SMNVEV (reference sequence). V was clipped by 1 base and J by 5 bases, with 12 bases between them. This CDR3 is built from 15 residues. The CDR3 DNA reads as TGTGCCAGCAGTTTATATCGGGGTCCGGATCAGCCCCAGCATTTT. Its translation: CASSLYRGPDQPQHF.

This clonotype showed up many times. The chain couples TRBV7-8 to TRBJ2-7, with D perhaps matching TRBD2 (6 bases). The V end was cut by 5 bases, the J end by 6 bases, with 11 bases between. The CDR3 consists of 12 residues. The germline V gene encodes CDR1 SGHVS and CDR2 FQNEAQ. CDR3 DNA: TGTGCCAGCAGCCCCCTGGAGGGCGAGCAGTACTTC. Translated: CASSPLEGEQYF.

This chain connects TRBV12-3 or TRBV12-4 to TRBJ1-2, with D maybe TRBD1 (6 bases). CDR3 length: 12 amino acids. The V gene lost 6 bases and the J gene lost 5 bases, with 10 bases spanning the gap. The CDR3 region has the DNA TGTGCCAGCAGCTGGGACATATATGGCTACACCTTC. Amino acid sequence: CASSWDIYGYTF.

This clonotype was seen only a few times. J is TRBJ1-5 and V is TRBV12-3 or TRBV12-4; perhaps TRBD1 as D (6 bases). Between the trimmed V and J ends, which lost 1 base and 1 base, there was a span of 14 bases. The CDR3 consists of 17 residues. The CDR3 bases are TGTGCCAGCAGTTTAGGGGGGGGCAGCGGAAGCAATCAGCCCCAGCATTTT. It encodes CASSLGGGSGSNQPQHF.

The genes are TRBV11-1 and TRBJ2-1, with 15 nucleotides matching TRBD2. The CDR3 runs to 16 residues. V lost 4 bases to trimming and J lost 9 bases; unmatched junction nucleotides: 7. Germline CDR1 and CDR2: SGHAT and FQDESV (reference sequence). DNA for the CDR3: TGTGCCAGCAGCTCCGGGACTAGCGGGGGGTCGGTTGAGCAGTTCTTC. It yields the protein CASSSGTSGGSVEQFF.

This clonotype was found a few times. This chain connects TRBV4-2 to TRBJ1-2; D may be TRBD1 (5 bases). Germline V gene lookup returns CDR1 LGHNA and CDR2 YNFKEQ. The CDR3 has 15 residues. V lost 0 bases and J lost 2, with 10 bases in between. The CDR3, as DNA: TGTGCCAGCAGCCAAGATAACCCAGGGAACTATGGCTACACCTTC. Translating it yields CASSQDNPGNYGYTF.

The V and J genes are TRBV15 and TRBJ2-3; D is uncertain. This CDR3 region has 13 residues. Germline CDR1 and CDR2: LNHNV and YYDKDF (reference sequence). V lost 5 bases and J lost 6, with 12 bases in between. The CDR3: CATSSPWADTQYF. In nucleotides, the CDR3 is TGTGCCACCAGCTCCCCCTGGGCGGATACGCAGTATTTT.